These 17 T cell receptor beta chains were all obtained from the same sample, sequenced in a study of blood T cell repertoires in COVID-19. Clones were read by immunoSEQ multiplex PCR, and TCRdb kept only the in-frame ones, dropping some. The data hold nearly 350,000 clones, with roughly 90% observed a single time. The sequencing sample was made of peripheral blood. The receptor source for this set is a woman in her 70s with COVID-19, enrolled during active disease.

The chain uses TRBV6-6 and TRBJ2-4; 11 bases match TRBD2. The CDR3 covers 17 residues. CDR1 is MNHNY, CDR2 SVGAGI, per germline (reference sequence). After removal of 5 bases from V and 0 bases from J, the junction contained 6 bases not matched to a gene. The CDR3 DNA reads as TGTGCCAGCAGTCCGGGACTAGCGGCTCTAGCCAAAAACATTCAGTACTTC. Its translation is CASSPGLAALAKNIQYF.

The chain has TRBV5-1 and TRBJ2-5; D remains unclear. Trimming shortened V by 1 base and J by 4 bases, and 8 bases separated the two germline ends. From germline, CDR1 is SGHRS and CDR2 YFSETQ. The CDR3 is made up of 13 amino acids. CDR3 nucleotides: TGCGCCAGCAGCTTGATACCGGGAGAGACCCAGTACTTC. It encodes CASSLIPGETQYF.

The gene calls are TRBV28 and TRBJ1-1; D unresolved. The CDR3 has 11 residues. Trimming shortened V by 4 bases and J by 11 bases, and 11 bases separated the two germline ends. CDR1 MDHEN and CDR2 SYDVKM come from the germline V gene. This CDR3 is CASSSTRGAFF. CDR3 nucleotides: TGTGCCAGCAGTTCGACAAGAGGGGCTTTCTTT.

This chain joins TRBV11-1 and TRBJ2-5; 10 nucleotides align to TRBD1. CDR3 length equals 14 residues. V trimming: 3 bases; J trimming: 5 bases; junction bases outside the gene matches: 3. Germline CDR1 is SGHAT and CDR2 is FQDESV (reference sequence). The CDR3 sequence is CASSFGTGVETQYF. As DNA, the CDR3 is TGTGCCAGCAGCTTCGGGACAGGGGTGGAGACCCAGTACTTC. Together with reference TRBV11-1 and TRBJ2-5, the CDR3 gives the full variable domain: EAEVAQSPRYKITEKSQAVAFWCDPISGHATLYWYRQILGQGPELLVQFQDESVVDDSQLPKDRFSAERLKGVDSTLKIQPAELGDSAMYLCASSFGTGVETQYFGPGTRLLVL.

As DNA, the CDR3 is TGTGCCAGCAGCCCGGACAGGGCGAACCAAGAGACCCAGTACTTC. Its translation: CASSPDRANQETQYF. The genes are TRBV7-9 and TRBJ2-5; 8 bases match TRBD1. In germline, CDR1 is SEHNR, CDR2 FQNEAQ (reference sequence). The CDR3 is made up of 15 amino acids. V lost 5 bases to trimming and J lost 0 bases; unmatched junction nucleotides: 5.

This chain joins TRBV19 and TRBJ1-1, with 7 bases matching TRBD1. The CDR3 is 14 amino acids. Trimming took 7 bases from V and 11 from J; bases not matched to a gene: 16. The germline V gene has CDR1 LNHDA and CDR2 SQIVND (reference sequence). CDR3 nucleotide sequence: TGTGCCAGTACCCGGACAGGCGGTAATGATAGGGCTTTCTTT. Translating gives CASTRTGGNDRAFF.

This chain connects TRBV7-8 to TRBJ1-4; D might be TRBD1 (6 bases). Trimming shortened V by 5 bases and J by 9 bases, and 22 bases separated the two germline ends. Germline CDR1 SGHVS, CDR2 FQNEAQ. The CDR3 extends over 16 amino acids. The CDR3 DNA sequence: TGTGCCAGCAGCCCCTCAAGCAGGGGCTCCACCCAAAAACTGTTTTTT. Translation: CASSPSSRGSTQKLFF.

V and J are TRBV19 and TRBJ1-2; weak D call: TRBD1 (5 bases). V gave up 6 bases and J gave up 8 bases, with 16 bases separating them. The CDR3 runs 13 residues. Germline loops: CDR1 LNHDA, CDR2 SQIVND (reference sequence). The CDR3 protein is CASSTKDSSGYTF. The CDR3, as DNA: TGTGCCAGTAGCACTAAAGACAGCTCCGGCTACACCTTC.

This clone is a singleton in its sample. The gene calls are TRBV4-1 and TRBJ1-6; D is uncertain. Germline V lookup: CDR1 MGHRA, CDR2 YSYEKL. This CDR3 contains 13 residues. Trimming left V 2 bases short and J 15 bases short, with 14 bases between. The CDR3 DNA sequence: TGCGCCAGCAGCCAATTACCGGTTGGAGTCCTCCACTTT. This codes for CASSQLPVGVLHF.

The chain couples TRBV30 to TRBJ1-2, with 7 bases matching TRBD1. V shed 5 bases and J 8 bases; nucleotides not matched to a gene: 14. The CDR3 consists of 14 residues. Germline V gene data show CDR1 as GTSNPN and CDR2 as SVGIG (reference sequence). The DNA of the CDR3 is TGTGCCTGGGGGTCTTACAGGGGAGGAAACGGCTACACCTTC. This encodes CAWGSYRGGNGYTF.

CDR3 protein: CASSFGTDYNQPQHF. The CDR3 DNA reads TGTGCCAGCAGCTTCGGGACGGACTACAATCAGCCCCAGCATTTT. The chain links TRBV5-6 to TRBJ1-5, with D possibly matching TRBD1 (5 bases). Per germline, CDR1 SGHDT and CDR2 YYEEEE. V gave up 2 bases and J gave up 3 bases, with 12 bases separating them. This CDR3 contains 15 residues.

This sequence joins TRBV4-2 and TRBJ2-1; 7 bases line up with TRBD2. Germline V gives CDR1 LGHNA, CDR2 YNFKEQ. This CDR3 region has 15 residues. V lost 0 bases and J lost 4; bases outside the gene matches: 3. CDR3 DNA sequence: TGTGCCAGCAGCCAAGAGAGTAGCGGGTACAATGAGCAGTTCTTC. Translating gives CASSQESSGYNEQFF.

The rearrangement links TRBV24-1 to TRBJ1-6, with 8 bases lining up with TRBD1. Germline CDR1 KGHDR, CDR2 SFDVKD. Losses at the gene ends were 2 bases for V and 6 bases for J; bases not matched to a gene: 2. The CDR3 is 15 residues long. CDR3 coding DNA: TGTGCCACCAGTGATTCCGGGACAGGTAATTCACCCCTCCACTTT. Protein sequence: CATSDSGTGNSPLHF.

The chain combines TRBV24-1 with TRBJ2-2, with D maybe TRBD1 (6 bases). Looked up from germline, CDR1 is KGHDR and CDR2 is SFDVKD. V lost 4 bases and J lost 5, with 10 bases in between. CDR3 size: 14 residues. CDR3 DNA sequence: TGTGCCACCAGTGACGAAACAGGGACCGGGGAGCTGTTTTTT. Its translation: CATSDETGTGELFF.

The chain joins TRBV5-1 to TRBJ2-2; TRBD1 agrees at 7 bases. Germline V lookup: CDR1 SGHRS, CDR2 YFSETQ. V was clipped by 1 base and J by 5 bases; unmatched bases: 5. This CDR3 is 15 amino acids long. This chain's CDR3 is CASSLRQGGTGELFF. The DNA of the CDR3 is TGCGCCAGCAGCTTGAGACAGGGTGGAACCGGGGAGCTGTTTTTT.

This clone has just one count. The chain carries TRBV21-1 and TRBJ2-5; the table's D call, TRBD2, was not checked against the DNA. TRBV21-1 is a pseudogene segment. The CDR3 loop spans 16 amino acids. The CDR3 nucleotides are TGTGCCAGCAGGGCCGCCAGCGGGGGGGCTAAGGAGACCCAGTACTTC. Protein product: CASRAASGGAKETQYF.

About this clone: At one of its ends the junction is not consistent with the germline gene, which may arise from a read error. The gene calls are TRBV28 and TRBJ1-2, with 9 bases identical to TRBD1. Per the germline V gene, CDR1 is MDHEN and CDR2 is SYDVKM. There are 14 residues in the CDR3. The DNA for the CDR3 is TGTGCTAGCAGTTTACCGGGACAGGGCGGGGGCTACACCTTC. Its protein product is CASSLPGQGGGYTF.